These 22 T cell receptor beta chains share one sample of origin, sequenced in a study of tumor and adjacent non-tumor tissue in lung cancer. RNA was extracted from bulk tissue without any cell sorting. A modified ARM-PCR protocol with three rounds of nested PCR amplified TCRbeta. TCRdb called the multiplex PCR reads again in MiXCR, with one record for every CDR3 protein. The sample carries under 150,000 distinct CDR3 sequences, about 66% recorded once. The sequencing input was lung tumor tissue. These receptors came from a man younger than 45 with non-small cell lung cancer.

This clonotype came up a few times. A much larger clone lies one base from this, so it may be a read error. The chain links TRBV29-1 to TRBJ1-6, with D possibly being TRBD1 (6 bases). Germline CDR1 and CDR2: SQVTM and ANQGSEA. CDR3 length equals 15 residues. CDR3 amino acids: CSAEGVGGKNSPLQF. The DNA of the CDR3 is TGCAGCGCCGAGGGTGTAGGGGGTAAGAATTCACCCCTCCAGTTT.

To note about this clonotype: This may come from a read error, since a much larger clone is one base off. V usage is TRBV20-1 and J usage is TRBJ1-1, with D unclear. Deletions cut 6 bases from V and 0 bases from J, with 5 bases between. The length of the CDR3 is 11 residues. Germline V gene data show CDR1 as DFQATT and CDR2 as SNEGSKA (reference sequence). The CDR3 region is CSAWVNTEAFF. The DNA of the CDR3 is TGCAGTGCATGGGTGAACACTGAAGCTTTCTTT.

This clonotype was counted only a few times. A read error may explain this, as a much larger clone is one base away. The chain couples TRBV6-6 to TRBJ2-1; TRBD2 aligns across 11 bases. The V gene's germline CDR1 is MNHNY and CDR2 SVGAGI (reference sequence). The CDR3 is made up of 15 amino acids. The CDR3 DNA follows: TGTGCCATCAGTTCCGATCTAACTAGCGGGGGCCCGCGAGTCTTC. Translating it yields CAISSDLTSGGPRVF.

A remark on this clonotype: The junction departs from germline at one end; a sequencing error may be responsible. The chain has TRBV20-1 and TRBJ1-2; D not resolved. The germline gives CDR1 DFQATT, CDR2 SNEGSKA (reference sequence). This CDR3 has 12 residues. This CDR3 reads CSARPILYCYTF. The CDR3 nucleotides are TGCAGTGCTAGGCCCATACTCTATTGCTATACCTTC.

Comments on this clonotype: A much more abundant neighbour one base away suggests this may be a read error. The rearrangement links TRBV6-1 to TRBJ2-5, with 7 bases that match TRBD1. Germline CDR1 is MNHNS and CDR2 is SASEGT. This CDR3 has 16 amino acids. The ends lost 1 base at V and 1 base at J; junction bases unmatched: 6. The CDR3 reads CASSEVVWTGQETQYF. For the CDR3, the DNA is TGTGCCAGCAGTGAAGTAGTATGGACAGGCCAAGAGACCCAGTACTTC.

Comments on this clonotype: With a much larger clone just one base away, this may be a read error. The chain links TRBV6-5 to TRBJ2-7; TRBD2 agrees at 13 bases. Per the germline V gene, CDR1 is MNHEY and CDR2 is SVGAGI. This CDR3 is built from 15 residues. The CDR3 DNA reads TGTGCCAGCAGTTCTGGACTAGCGGGAGCTTACGGGCAGTACTTC. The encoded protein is CASSSGLAGAYGQYF.

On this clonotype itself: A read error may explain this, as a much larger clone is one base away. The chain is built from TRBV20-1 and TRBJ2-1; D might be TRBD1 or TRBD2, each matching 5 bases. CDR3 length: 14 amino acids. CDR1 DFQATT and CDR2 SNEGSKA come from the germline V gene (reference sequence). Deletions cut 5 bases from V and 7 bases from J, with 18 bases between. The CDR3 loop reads CSAGTMSRVNEQFF. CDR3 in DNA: TGCAGTGCTGGGACGATGTCTCGGGTGAATGAGCAGTTCTTC.

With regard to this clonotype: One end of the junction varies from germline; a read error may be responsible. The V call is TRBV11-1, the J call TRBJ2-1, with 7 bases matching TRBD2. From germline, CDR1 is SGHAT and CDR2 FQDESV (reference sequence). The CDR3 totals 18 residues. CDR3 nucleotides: TGTGCCAGTAGCCACCCTGAGGGTTTTGCGGGAGCGGTGAATGAGCAGCTCTTC. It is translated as CASSHPEGFAGAVNEQLF.

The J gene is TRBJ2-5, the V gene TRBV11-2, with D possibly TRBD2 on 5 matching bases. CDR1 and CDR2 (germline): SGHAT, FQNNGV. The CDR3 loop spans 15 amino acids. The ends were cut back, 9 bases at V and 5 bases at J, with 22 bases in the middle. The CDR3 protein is CASSELISELETQYF. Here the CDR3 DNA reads TGTGCCAGTAGCGAGTTAATTAGCGAACTGGAGACCCAGTACTTC.

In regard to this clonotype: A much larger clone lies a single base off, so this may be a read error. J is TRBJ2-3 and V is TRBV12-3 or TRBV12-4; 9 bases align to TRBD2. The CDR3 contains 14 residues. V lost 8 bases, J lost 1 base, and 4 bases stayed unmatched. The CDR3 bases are TGTGCCAGCCGGAGACTAGCGGGCACAGATACGCAGTATTTT. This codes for CASRRLAGTDTQYF.

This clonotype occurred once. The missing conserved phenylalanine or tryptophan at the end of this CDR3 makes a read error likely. The CDR3 protein is CASRQGATGYTL. The CDR3 nucleotides are TGTGCCAGCAGACAGGGGGCAACAGGCTACACCCTC. The chain employs TRBV6-5 and TRBJ1-2, with 9 bases matching TRBD1. The CDR3 extends over 12 amino acids. CDR1 is MNHEY, CDR2 SVGAGI, per germline. With V trimmed by 6 bases and J by 8 bases, 4 bases remained unmatched.

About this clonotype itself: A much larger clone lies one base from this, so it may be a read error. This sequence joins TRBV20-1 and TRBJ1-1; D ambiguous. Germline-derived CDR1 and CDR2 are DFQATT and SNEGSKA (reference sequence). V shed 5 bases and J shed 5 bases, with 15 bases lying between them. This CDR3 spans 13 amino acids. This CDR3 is CSAYGLGKTEAFF. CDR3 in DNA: TGCAGTGCTTACGGACTGGGGAAAACTGAAGCTTTCTTT.

Written as DNA, the CDR3 is TGTGCCATCAGTGAGTCGCCCCATGGGACAGGGGATGGCTACGAGCAGTACTTC. This gives the protein CAISESPHGTGDGYEQYF. This chain joins TRBV10-3 and TRBJ2-7, with 10 bases that match TRBD1. V dropped 0 bases and J dropped 3; count of bases not matched to a gene: 11. CDR1 and CDR2 (germline): ENHRY, SYGVKD. CDR3 size: 18 residues.

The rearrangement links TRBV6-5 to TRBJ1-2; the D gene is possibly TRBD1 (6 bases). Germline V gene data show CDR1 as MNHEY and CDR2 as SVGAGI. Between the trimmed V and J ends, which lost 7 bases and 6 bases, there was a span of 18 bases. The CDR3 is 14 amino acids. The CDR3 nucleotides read TGTGCCAGCACTCAAACCGGGGGGGGCCATGGCTACACCTTC. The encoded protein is CASTQTGGGHGYTF.

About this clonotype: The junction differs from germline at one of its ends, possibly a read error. The CDR3 nucleotides read TGTGCCAGCAAATTCCGGGACGGAGCCTACGAGGAGTACTTC. Translation gives CASKFRDGAYEEYF. V and J are TRBV6-2 or TRBV6-3 and TRBJ2-7, with D perhaps matching TRBD1 or TRBD2 (5 bases each). Germline V CDR1 and CDR2: MNHEY, SVGEGT. The CDR3 is 14 amino acids.

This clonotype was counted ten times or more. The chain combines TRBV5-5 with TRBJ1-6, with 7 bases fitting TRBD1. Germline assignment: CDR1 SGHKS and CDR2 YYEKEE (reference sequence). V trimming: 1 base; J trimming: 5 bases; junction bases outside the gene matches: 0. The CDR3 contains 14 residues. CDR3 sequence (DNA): TGTGCCAGCAGCTTGACAGGGGATAATTCACCCCTCCACTTT. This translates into CASSLTGDNSPLHF.

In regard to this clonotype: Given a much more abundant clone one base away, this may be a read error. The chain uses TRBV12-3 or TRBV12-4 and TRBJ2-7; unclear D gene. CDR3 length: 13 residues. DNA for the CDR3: TGTGCCAGCAGAGGTTGGCTAACCTACGAGCTGTACTTC. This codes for CASRGWLTYELYF.

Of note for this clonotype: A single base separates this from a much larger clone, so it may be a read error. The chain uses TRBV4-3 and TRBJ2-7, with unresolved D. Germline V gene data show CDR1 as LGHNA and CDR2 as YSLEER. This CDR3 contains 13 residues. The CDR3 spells CASSQGNRYEHYF. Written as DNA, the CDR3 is TGCGCCAGCAGCCAAGGGAACCGCTACGAGCATTACTTC.

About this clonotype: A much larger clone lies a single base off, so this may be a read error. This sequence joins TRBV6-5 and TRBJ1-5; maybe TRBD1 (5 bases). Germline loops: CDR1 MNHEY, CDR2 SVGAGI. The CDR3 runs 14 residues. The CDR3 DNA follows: TGTGCCAGCAGTCGACGGGGGGGGAATCAGTCCCAGCATTTT. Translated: CASSRRGGNQSQHF.

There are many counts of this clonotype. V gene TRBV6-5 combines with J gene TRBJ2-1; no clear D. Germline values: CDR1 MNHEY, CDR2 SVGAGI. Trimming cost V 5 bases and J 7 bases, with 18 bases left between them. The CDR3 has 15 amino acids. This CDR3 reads CASSQRNAIANEQFF. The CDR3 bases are TGTGCCAGCAGTCAAAGAAATGCGATCGCGAATGAGCAGTTCTTC.

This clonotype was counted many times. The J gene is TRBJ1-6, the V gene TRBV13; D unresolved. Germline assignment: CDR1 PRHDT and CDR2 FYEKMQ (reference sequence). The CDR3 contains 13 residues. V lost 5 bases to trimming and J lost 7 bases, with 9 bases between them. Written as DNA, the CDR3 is TGTGCCAGCAGCATAAAGGAGAATTCACCCCTCCACTTT. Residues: CASSIKENSPLHF.

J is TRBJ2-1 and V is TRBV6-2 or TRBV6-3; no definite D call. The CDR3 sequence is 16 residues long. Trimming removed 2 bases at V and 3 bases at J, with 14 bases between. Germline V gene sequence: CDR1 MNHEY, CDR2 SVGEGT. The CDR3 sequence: CASSYLVGSLYNEQFF. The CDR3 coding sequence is TGTGCCAGCAGTTACCTAGTGGGTTCACTCTACAATGAGCAGTTCTTC.